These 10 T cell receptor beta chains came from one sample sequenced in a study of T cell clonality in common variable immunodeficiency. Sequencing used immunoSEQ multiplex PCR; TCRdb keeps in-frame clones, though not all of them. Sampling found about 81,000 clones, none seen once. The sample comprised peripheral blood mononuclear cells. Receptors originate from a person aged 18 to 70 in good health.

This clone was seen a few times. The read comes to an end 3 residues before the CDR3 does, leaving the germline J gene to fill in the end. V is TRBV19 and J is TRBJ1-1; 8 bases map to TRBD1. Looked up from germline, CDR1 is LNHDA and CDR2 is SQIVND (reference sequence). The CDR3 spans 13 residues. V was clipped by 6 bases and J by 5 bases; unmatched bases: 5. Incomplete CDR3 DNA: TGTGCCAGTAGAAATTGGACAGGGACTGAA. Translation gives CASRNWTGTE. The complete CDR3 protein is CASRNWTGTEAFF. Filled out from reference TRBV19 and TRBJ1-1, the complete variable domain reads DGGITQSPKYLFRKEGQNVTLSCEQNLNHDAMYWYRQDPGQGLRLIYYSQIVNDFQKGDIAEGYSVSREKKESFPLTVTSAQKNPTAFYLCASRNWTGTEAFFGQGTRLTVV.

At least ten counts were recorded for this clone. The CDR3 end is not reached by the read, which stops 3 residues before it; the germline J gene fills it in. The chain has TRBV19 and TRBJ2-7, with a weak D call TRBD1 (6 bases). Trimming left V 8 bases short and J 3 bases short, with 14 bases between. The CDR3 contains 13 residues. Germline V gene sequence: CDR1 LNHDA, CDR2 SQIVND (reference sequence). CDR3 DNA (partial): TGTGCCAGTCAGAAGGGCAGGGGCTACGAG. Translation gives CASQKGRGYE. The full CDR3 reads CASQKGRGYEQYF.

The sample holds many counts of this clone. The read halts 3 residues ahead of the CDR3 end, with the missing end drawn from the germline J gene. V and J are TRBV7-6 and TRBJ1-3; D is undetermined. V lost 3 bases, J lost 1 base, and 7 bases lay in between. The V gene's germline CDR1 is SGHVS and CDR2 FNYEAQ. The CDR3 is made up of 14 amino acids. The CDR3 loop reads CASSFPGSGNTIYF. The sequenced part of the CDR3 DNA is TGTGCCAGCAGCTTTCCGGGTTCTGGAAACACC.

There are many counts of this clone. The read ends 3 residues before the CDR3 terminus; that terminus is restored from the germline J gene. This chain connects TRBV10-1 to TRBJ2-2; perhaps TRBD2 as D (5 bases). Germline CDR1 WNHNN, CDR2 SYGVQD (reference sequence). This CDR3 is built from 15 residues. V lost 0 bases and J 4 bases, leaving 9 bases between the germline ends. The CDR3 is CASSESAEGTGELFF. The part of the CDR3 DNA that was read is TGCGCCAGCAGTGAGTCCGCAGAGGGCACCGGGGAG.

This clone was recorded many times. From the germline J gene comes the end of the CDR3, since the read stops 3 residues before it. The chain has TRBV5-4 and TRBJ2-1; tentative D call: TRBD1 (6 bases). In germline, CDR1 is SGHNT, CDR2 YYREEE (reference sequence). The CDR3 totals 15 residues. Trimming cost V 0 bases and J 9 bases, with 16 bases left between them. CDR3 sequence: CASSLGGSGAGEQFF. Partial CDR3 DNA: TGTGCCAGCAGCTTGGGCGGATCAGGGGCGGGTGAG.

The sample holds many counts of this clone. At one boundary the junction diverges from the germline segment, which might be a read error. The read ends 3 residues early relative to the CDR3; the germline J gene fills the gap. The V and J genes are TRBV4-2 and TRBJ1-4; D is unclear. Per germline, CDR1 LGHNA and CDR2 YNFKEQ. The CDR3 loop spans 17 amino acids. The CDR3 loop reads CASSQRAGPSTNEKLFF. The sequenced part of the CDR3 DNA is TGCGCCAGCAGCCAAAGGGCAGGCCCCTCAACTAATGAAAAA.

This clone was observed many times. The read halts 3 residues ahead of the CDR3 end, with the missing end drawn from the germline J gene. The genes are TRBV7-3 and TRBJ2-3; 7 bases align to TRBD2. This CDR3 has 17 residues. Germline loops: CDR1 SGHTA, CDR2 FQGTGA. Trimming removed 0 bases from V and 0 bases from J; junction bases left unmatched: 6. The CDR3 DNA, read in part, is TGTGCCAGCAGCTTAACCGGGACTACGCCAAGCACAGATACG. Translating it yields CASSLTGTTPSTDT. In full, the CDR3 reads CASSLTGTTPSTDTQYF.

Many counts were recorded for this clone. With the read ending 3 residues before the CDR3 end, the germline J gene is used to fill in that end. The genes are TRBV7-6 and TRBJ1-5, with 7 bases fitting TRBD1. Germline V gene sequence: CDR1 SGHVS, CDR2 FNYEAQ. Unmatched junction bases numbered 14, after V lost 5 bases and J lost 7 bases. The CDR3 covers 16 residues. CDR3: CASSANTDRDGQPQHF. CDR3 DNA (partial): TGTGCCAGCAGCGCGAATACTGACAGGGATGGCCAGCCC.

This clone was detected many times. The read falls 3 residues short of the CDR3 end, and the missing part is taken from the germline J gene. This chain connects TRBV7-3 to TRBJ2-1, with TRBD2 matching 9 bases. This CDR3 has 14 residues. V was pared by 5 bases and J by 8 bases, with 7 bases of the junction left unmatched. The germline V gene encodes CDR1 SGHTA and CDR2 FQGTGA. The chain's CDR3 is CASSNGLARHEQFF. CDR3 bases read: TGTGCCAGCAGCAACGGACTAGCGCGCCATGAG.

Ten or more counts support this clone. The covered CDR3 bases are TGTGCCAGTAGTATTTTCGGACAAAGCACAGATACG. Its translation is CASSIFGQSTDT. The whole CDR3 sequence reads CASSIFGQSTDTQYF. The chain links TRBV19 to TRBJ2-3; D is possibly TRBD1 (5 bases). The CDR3 is cut off 3 residues early in the read; its end comes from the germline J gene. The V end lost 3 bases, the J end lost 0 bases, and 10 bases lay between the germline ends. The CDR3 is made up of 15 amino acids. Per the germline V gene, CDR1 is LNHDA and CDR2 is SQIVND (reference sequence).